This entry lists 21 T cell receptor beta chains sequenced from one sample in a study of PD-L1 blockade in urothelial cancer. Clones were read by immunoSEQ multiplex PCR, and TCRdb kept only the in-frame ones, dropping some. This sample has some 29,000 clones; approximately 86% occur once, and the top ten carry 1.8%. Sample: PBMCs, taken around atezolizumab (anti-PD-L1) treatment. The source of these receptors is a man aged 50 to 59 with urothelial cancer.

This sequence joins TRBV28 and TRBJ2-5; 8 bases line up with TRBD1. This CDR3 region has 14 residues. Germline lookup yields CDR1 MDHEN and CDR2 SYDVKM. V dropped 4 bases and J dropped 5; count of bases not matched to a gene: 6. The CDR3 nucleotides are TGTGCCAGCAGTTCCTGGACAGGGACGGAGACCCAGTACTTC. It is translated as CASSSWTGTETQYF. Complete variable domain (other parts from reference TRBV28 and TRBJ2-5): DVKVTQSSRYLVKRTGEKVFLECVQDMDHENMFWYRQDPGLGLRLIYFSYDVKMKEKGDIPEGYSVSREKKERFSLILESASTNQTSMYLCASSSWTGTETQYFGPGTRLLVL.

CDR3 amino acids: CASSQYRGANEKLFF. The CDR3 nucleotides read TGTGCCAGCAGCCAGTACAGGGGTGCTAATGAAAAACTGTTTTTT. This rearrangement joins TRBV13 to TRBJ1-4; 7 bases line up with TRBD1. J was trimmed by 3 bases and V by 5 bases; bases with no gene match: 6. Germline V lookup: CDR1 PRHDT, CDR2 FYEKMQ (reference sequence). CDR3 length equals 15 residues. The full variable domain, rest sourced from reference TRBV13 and TRBJ1-4, is AAGVIQSPRHLIKEKRETATLKCYPIPRHDTVYWYQQGPGQDPQFLISFYEKMQSDKGSIPDRFSAQQFSDYHSELNMSSLELGDSALYFCASSQYRGANEKLFFGSGTQLSVL.

V usage is TRBV11-2 and J usage is TRBJ2-7; a possible D gene is TRBD1 (5 bases). Trimming shortened V by 5 bases and J by 2 bases, and 19 bases separated the two germline ends. Germline values: CDR1 SGHAT, CDR2 FQNNGV. CDR3 length: 16 amino acids. The DNA for the CDR3 is TGTGCCAGCAGCCCATCGTGGGGCTTAGTCCCCTACGAGCAGTACTTC. Encoded protein: CASSPSWGLVPYEQYF.

The chain combines TRBV28 with TRBJ2-7, with 8 bases aligning to TRBD2. The ends lost 3 bases at V and 0 bases at J; junction bases unmatched: 4. Germline V CDR1 and CDR2: MDHEN, SYDVKM. The CDR3 covers 15 residues. This CDR3 reads CASSFTSGSSYEQYF. For the CDR3, the DNA is TGTGCCAGCAGTTTCACTAGCGGTAGCTCCTACGAGCAGTACTTC.

V gene TRBV7-9 combines with J gene TRBJ2-2; TRBD2 matches at 14 bases. Germline trimming cut 5 bases from V and 4 bases from J; bases unmatched to any gene: 9. CDR1 and CDR2 (germline): SEHNR, FQNEAQ (reference sequence). The CDR3 covers 18 residues. The CDR3: CASSVPGTSGSGTGELFF. CDR3 in DNA: TGTGCCAGCAGCGTCCCCGGGACTAGCGGGAGTGGCACCGGGGAGCTGTTTTTT. Looking up the rest from reference TRBV7-9 and TRBJ2-2 gives the full variable domain: DTGVSQNPRHKITKRGQNVTFRCDPISEHNRLYWYRQTLGQGPEFLTYFQNEAQLEKSRLLSDRFSAERPKGSFSTLEIQRTEQGDSAMYLCASSVPGTSGSGTGELFFGEGSRLTVL.

The chain carries TRBV28 and TRBJ1-5; D gene ambiguous. The CDR3 length is 13 residues. Germline V CDR1 and CDR2: MDHEN, SYDVKM. Trimming took 6 bases from V and 9 from J, leaving 15 bases between them. The DNA for the CDR3 is TGTGCCAGCAGCCTACCCTTGGGCCGGCCCCAGCATTTT. This sequence encodes CASSLPLGRPQHF.

J is TRBJ1-4 and V is TRBV7-6; D remains ambiguous. Germline-derived CDR1 and CDR2 are SGHVS and FNYEAQ. The CDR3 consists of 14 residues. V lost 5 bases and J lost 8, with 15 bases in between. CDR3 sequence reads: CASSTAGSGEKLFF. CDR3 sequence (DNA): TGTGCCAGCAGCACAGCGGGCTCCGGGGAAAAACTGTTTTTT.

The chain carries TRBV7-7 and TRBJ2-2; the D is unclear. Germline lookup yields CDR1 SSHAT and CDR2 FNYEAQ (reference sequence). Trimming cost V 5 bases and J 4 bases, with 8 bases left between them. The CDR3 extends over 13 amino acids. The CDR3 here is CASSEISTGELFF. The CDR3 region has the DNA TGTGCCAGCAGCGAGATAAGCACCGGGGAGCTGTTTTTT.

The table lists this clone with a count of one. The chain uses TRBV20-1 and TRBJ2-5; D remains unclear. The V end was cut by 5 bases, the J end by 3 bases, with 7 bases between. The CDR3 totals 11 residues. CDR1 and CDR2 from the germline V gene are DFQATT and SNEGSKA (reference sequence). The CDR3 protein is CSAHNEETQYF. CDR3 bases: TGCAGTGCTCACAATGAAGAGACCCAGTACTTC.

The rearrangement joins TRBV5-1 to TRBJ2-7; D is perhaps TRBD1 (6 bases). Trimming stripped 4 bases from V and 0 bases from J, with 17 bases between. This CDR3 spans 16 amino acids. From germline, CDR1 is SGHRS and CDR2 YFSETQ. CDR3 residues: CASSRIGQTLSYEQYF. CDR3 coding DNA: TGCGCCAGCAGCCGGATTGGACAGACACTCTCCTACGAGCAGTACTTC.

The V gene is TRBV10-1, the J gene TRBJ2-5; possibly TRBD1 for D (6 bases). This CDR3 spans 15 amino acids. Trimming stripped 0 bases from V and 5 bases from J, with 13 bases between. Germline V gene data show CDR1 as WNHNN and CDR2 as SYGVQD (reference sequence). CDR3: CASSESLGQRETQYF. The CDR3 bases are TGCGCCAGCAGTGAGTCGCTTGGACAGAGGGAGACCCAGTACTTC.

The rearrangement links TRBV14 to TRBJ1-5; D possibly corresponds to TRBD1 (5 bases). The length of the CDR3 is 14 residues. V lost 4 bases and J lost 7, with 14 bases in between. Germline values: CDR1 SGHDN, CDR2 FVKESK. CDR3 nucleotides: TGTGCCAGCAGCCCCCGGGGGATAGGGCAGCCCCAGCATTTT. As protein: CASSPRGIGQPQHF.

The gene calls are TRBV9 and TRBJ1-3; 9 bases agree with TRBD1. The CDR3 sequence is 16 residues long. V lost 3 bases, J lost 0 bases, and 4 bases stayed unmatched. CDR1 and CDR2 from the germline V gene are SGDLS and YYNGEE. The CDR3 DNA reads TGTGCCAGCAGCGGGGGACAGGGCTTCTCTGGAAACACCATATATTTT. This codes for CASSGGQGFSGNTIYF.

The gene calls are TRBV4-1 and TRBJ1-3; weak D call: TRBD1 (5 bases). V lost 0 bases, J lost 7 bases, and 16 bases lay in between. From germline, CDR1 is MGHRA and CDR2 YSYEKL. This CDR3 has 16 amino acids. CDR3 DNA: TGCGCCAGCAGCCAAGAGTTCATTGGGGCAGCTAACACCATATATTTT. Its translation is CASSQEFIGAANTIYF.

J is TRBJ2-7 and V is TRBV5-1; 7 positions agree with TRBD1. Looked up from germline, CDR1 is SGHRS and CDR2 is YFSETQ. The CDR3 spans 12 residues. With 10 bases clipped from V and 0 bases from J, the junction kept 4 bases outside the gene matches. Here the CDR3 reads CASRDSSYEQYF. In DNA form, the CDR3 reads TGCGCCTCCCGGGACAGCTCCTACGAGCAGTACTTC.

This clone was seen only a few times. This chain uses TRBV29-1 with TRBJ2-1; 10 nucleotides agree with TRBD1. The length of the CDR3 is 12 residues. The junction had 3 bases not matched to a gene; V was cut back by 7 bases and J by 6 bases. The V gene's germline CDR1 is SQVTM and CDR2 ANQGSEA. The CDR3 sequence is CSARTGGNEQFF. The CDR3 bases are TGCAGCGCCCGGACAGGGGGCAATGAGCAGTTCTTC.

The chain carries TRBV7-9 and TRBJ2-3; 10 bases line up with TRBD2. The V gene end was trimmed by 5 bases and the J gene end by 10 bases; junction bases not matched to a gene: 15. The germline gives CDR1 SEHNR, CDR2 FQNEAQ (reference sequence). The CDR3 covers 16 residues. CDR3 sequence reads: CASSVQAGGPGRSQYF. CDR3 DNA: TGTGCCAGCAGCGTCCAAGCGGGGGGGCCGGGCAGATCGCAGTATTTT. Using reference TRBV7-9 and TRBJ2-3 for the parts outside the CDR3, the full variable domain is DTGVSQNPRHKITKRGQNVTFRCDPISEHNRLYWYRQTLGQGPEFLTYFQNEAQLEKSRLLSDRFSAERPKGSFSTLEIQRTEQGDSAMYLCASSVQAGGPGRSQYFGPGTRLTVL.

The rearrangement links TRBV5-4 to TRBJ2-6, with a weak D call TRBD2 (6 bases). This CDR3 comprises 15 residues. CDR1 and CDR2 from the germline V gene are SGHNT and YYREEE (reference sequence). With 6 bases removed from V and 2 bases from J, the gap between germline ends came to 12 bases. The CDR3 here is CASIIWGAGANVLTF. As DNA, the CDR3 is TGTGCCAGCATCATCTGGGGGGCTGGGGCCAACGTCCTGACTTTC.

This chain joins TRBV30 and TRBJ2-5; 7 positions agree with TRBD2. The CDR3 contains 15 residues. V shed 4 bases and J 2 bases; nucleotides not matched to a gene: 10. Germline lookup yields CDR1 GTSNPN and CDR2 SVGIG (reference sequence). The CDR3 DNA reads as TGTGCCTGGACCGGGGGGTACAGGCAACAAGAGACCCAGTACTTC. It encodes CAWTGGYRQQETQYF. The full variable domain, with the rest looked up from reference TRBV30 and TRBJ2-5, is SQTIHQWPATLVQPVGSPLSLECTVEGTSNPNLYWYRQAAGRGLQLLFYSVGIGQISSEVPQNLSASRPQDRQFILSSKKLLLSDSGFYLCAWTGGYRQQETQYFGPGTRLLVL.

With regard to this clone: At one of its ends the junction is not consistent with the germline gene, which may arise from a read error. The chain couples TRBV7-7 to TRBJ2-3, with D perhaps TRBD2 (5 bases). The CDR3 has 15 residues. Germline assignment: CDR1 SSHAT and CDR2 FNYEAQ (reference sequence). CDR3 loop: CASSSRRLCTDTQYF. The CDR3 DNA reads as TGTGCTAGCAGCTCCCGGAGGTTATGCACAGATACGCAGTATTTT.

The V and J genes are TRBV2 and TRBJ1-6; no reliable D call. The CDR3 extends over 11 amino acids. V lost 4 bases, J lost 7 bases, and 2 bases lay in between. From germline, CDR1 is SNHLY and CDR2 FYNNEI. This chain's CDR3 is CASSANSPLHF. The CDR3 DNA is TGTGCCAGCAGTGCGAATTCACCCCTCCACTTT.